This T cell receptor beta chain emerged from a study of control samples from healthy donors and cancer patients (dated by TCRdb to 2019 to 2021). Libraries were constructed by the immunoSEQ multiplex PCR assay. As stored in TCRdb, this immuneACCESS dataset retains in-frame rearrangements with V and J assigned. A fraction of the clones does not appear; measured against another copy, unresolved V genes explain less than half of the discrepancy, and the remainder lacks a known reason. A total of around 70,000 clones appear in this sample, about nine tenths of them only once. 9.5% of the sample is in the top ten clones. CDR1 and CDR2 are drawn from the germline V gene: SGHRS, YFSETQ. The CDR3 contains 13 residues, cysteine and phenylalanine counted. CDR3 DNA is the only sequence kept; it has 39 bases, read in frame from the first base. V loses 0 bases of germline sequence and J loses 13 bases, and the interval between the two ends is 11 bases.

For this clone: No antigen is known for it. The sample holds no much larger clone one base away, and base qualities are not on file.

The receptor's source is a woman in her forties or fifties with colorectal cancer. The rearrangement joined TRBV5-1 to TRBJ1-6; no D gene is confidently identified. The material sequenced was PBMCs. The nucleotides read TGCGCCAGCAGCTTGGGAGGTTCCTTGCCCCTCCACTTT. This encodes CASSLGGSLPLHF.